This passage covers 10 T cell receptor beta chains from one sample sequenced in a study of blood T cell repertoires in COVID-19. Measured with immunoSEQ multiplex PCR; TCRdb has only the in-frame clones, and not every one. The repertoire consists of more than 110,000 clones, with roughly 89% occurring once and the leading ten covering about 4.5%. The sequenced material came from PBMCs or T cells enriched from blood (not recorded which). Receptors were obtained from a man aged 50 or older who had recovered from COVID-19.

This chain joins TRBV7-8 and TRBJ2-7; D unclear. V was pared by 2 bases and J by 4 bases, with 9 bases between. Germline CDR1 reads SGHVS; CDR2 reads FQNEAQ. This CDR3 contains 13 residues. The CDR3 region is CASSLSLVYEQYV. The CDR3, as DNA: TGTGCCAGCAGCTTATCTCTCGTATACGAGCAGTACGTC.

The chain has TRBV5-6 and TRBJ2-7; 12 bases align to TRBD1. J was trimmed by 4 bases and V by 5 bases; bases with no gene match: 10. The germline CDR1 and CDR2 sequences are SGHDT and YYEEEE. This CDR3 is built from 16 residues. Here the CDR3 DNA reads TGTGCCAGCAGACCGACCGGGACAGGGGGCAGGTACGAGCAGTACTTC. Amino acids: CASRPTGTGGRYEQYF.

The CDR3 loop is CASSQEHAGLARQETQYF. The CDR3 DNA follows: TGCGCCAGCAGCCAGGAACACGCGGGACTAGCGAGACAAGAGACCCAGTACTTC. The rearrangement uses TRBV4-1 and TRBJ2-5; 10 nucleotides line up with TRBD2. The CDR3 is made up of 18 amino acids. V lost 3 bases and J lost 2; bases outside the gene matches: 12. Germline CDR1 and CDR2: MGHRA and YSYEKL.

This chain uses TRBV5-1 with TRBJ2-3; tentatively, D is TRBD2 (5 bases). CDR1 SGHRS and CDR2 YFSETQ come from the germline V gene. This CDR3 contains 13 residues. The ends were cut back, 4 bases at V and 6 bases at J, with 12 bases in the middle. CDR3 DNA: TGCGCCAGCAGCCCCGGGGTCTCCGATACGCAGTATTTT. It encodes CASSPGVSDTQYF.

This chain links TRBV6-6 with TRBJ1-1, with TRBD1 matching 7 bases. The CDR3 has 14 amino acids. The germline CDR1 and CDR2 sequences are MNHNY and SVGAGI (reference sequence). Losses at the gene ends were 5 bases for V and 0 bases for J; bases not matched to a gene: 3. CDR3 sequence (DNA): TGTGCCAGCAGTCCGGACAGGCTGAACACTGAAGCTTTCTTT. Its protein is CASSPDRLNTEAFF.

The chain has TRBV27 and TRBJ1-2; TRBD1 matches at 7 bases. V lost 3 bases to trimming and J lost 4 bases; unmatched junction nucleotides: 5. This CDR3 is built from 14 residues. CDR1 is MNHEY and CDR2 is SMNVEV in the germline V gene (reference sequence). CDR3 sequence reads: CASSLTGWAYGYTF. In DNA form, the CDR3 reads TGTGCCAGCAGTTTGACAGGGTGGGCCTATGGCTACACCTTC.

The J gene is TRBJ2-1, the V gene TRBV4-3; 9 positions agree with TRBD1. The CDR3 totals 16 residues. In germline, CDR1 is LGHNA, CDR2 YSLEER. The V gene end was trimmed by 2 bases and the J gene end by 6 bases; junction bases not matched to a gene: 8. The CDR3 is CASSQLGTGRSNEQFF. The CDR3 nucleotides read TGCGCCAGCAGCCAACTCGGGACAGGGAGGAGCAATGAGCAGTTCTTC.

The rearrangement uses TRBV19 and TRBJ1-5, with TRBD1 identical over 7 bases. CDR3 length equals 14 residues. Germline V gives CDR1 LNHDA, CDR2 SQIVND (reference sequence). V shed 5 bases and J 7 bases; nucleotides not matched to a gene: 8. CDR3 amino acids: CASSYDRVGQPQHF. Here the CDR3 DNA reads TGTGCCAGTAGTTACGACAGGGTAGGGCAGCCCCAGCATTTT.

The chain is built from TRBV18 and TRBJ2-2; 7 bases line up with TRBD1. J lost 3 bases, V lost 3 bases, and 7 bases had no gene match. This CDR3 contains 16 residues. Per the germline V gene, CDR1 is KGHSH and CDR2 is LQKENI. Written as DNA, the CDR3 is TGTGCCAGCTCACCGCGCAGGGGGAGAGACACCGGGGAGCTGTTTTTT. This sequence encodes CASSPRRGRDTGELFF.

CDR3: CASRYRQGYYGYTF. For the CDR3, the DNA is TGTGCCAGCAGATACCGACAGGGCTACTATGGCTACACCTTC. The J gene is TRBJ1-2, the V gene TRBV5-6; 7 bases align to TRBD1. V trimming: 5 bases; J trimming: 3 bases; junction bases outside the gene matches: 7. The CDR3 has 14 residues. Germline CDR1 reads SGHDT; CDR2 reads YYEEEE. The whole variable domain, remainder taken from reference TRBV5-6 and TRBJ1-2, is DAGVTQSPTHLIKTRGQQVTLRCSPKSGHDTVSWYQQALGQGPQFIFQYYEEEERQRGNFPDRFSGHQFPNYSSELNVNALLLGDSALYLCASRYRQGYYGYTFGSGTRLTVV.